This TCR beta chain derives from a study of shared clonotypes between healthy human individuals. Study summary: Each donor's CD8 memory used one plate, CD8 naive two, each CD4 subset three. Regarding the study as a whole: Naive subsets generally exceeded memory subsets in estimated richness.

A note on this clone: Its antigen is undetermined.

J lost 0 bases, V lost 3 bases, and 6 bases had no gene match. The CDR3 consists of 17 residues. Germline V CDR1 and CDR2: SGHDT, YYEEEE. Every subset had its genomic DNA shared out evenly among several immunoSEQ plates. Using immunoSEQ multiplex PCR, the repertoire was profiled, and TCRdb retains in-frame clones only, with some absent. The table records more than 1 million clones, more than 75% of them present only once. The rearrangement joins TRBV5-6 to TRBJ2-1; 10 bases match TRBD2. This sequence originates from a man aged 18 to 29 in good health. Some clones in this sample may be carry-over from other donors' samples. Sequenced input: memory CD4+ T cells from PBMCs. Subset defined: CD45RA-negative fraction. For the CDR3, the DNA is TGTGCCAGCAGCTGGACTAGCGGAAGGGGCTCCTACAATGAGCAGTTCTTC. Its protein product is CASSWTSGRGSYNEQFF. The complete variable domain, with remaining parts taken from reference TRBV5-6 and TRBJ2-1, reads DAGVTQSPTHLIKTRGQQVTLRCSPKSGHDTVSWYQQALGQGPQFIFQYYEEEERQRGNFPDRFSGHQFPNYSSELNVNALLLGDSALYLCASSWTSGRGSYNEQFFGPGTRLTVL.